Below, 3 T cell receptor beta chains from the same sample are listed, as sequenced in a study of shared clonotypes between healthy human individuals (dated by TCRdb to the early 2020s). Library preparation was by the immunoSEQ multiplex PCR assay. Held by TCRdb, this immuneACCESS table contains in-frame sequences only and omits some clones. Under half of the omission traces to an unresolved V gene where checked; the cause of the rest is unknown. The sample table shows some 980,000 clones, and more than 75% are seen once. About 1.5% of the sample rests with the top ten. Sample: memory CD4+ T cells sorted from blood. This sample's cell subset or site label indicates: CD45RA-negative fraction. Source of these receptors: a man younger than 35 in good health.

The sample holds one count of this clone. The chain combines TRBV28 with TRBJ2-2; 13 bases fit TRBD2. The CDR3 runs to 16 residues. Trimming removed 5 bases from V and 7 bases from J; junction bases left unmatched: 7. Per the germline V gene, CDR1 is MDHEN and CDR2 is SYDVKM. The CDR3 loop is CASSPGTSGASGELFF. CDR3 coding DNA: TGTGCCAGCAGTCCCGGGACTAGCGGGGCTAGCGGGGAGCTGTTTTTT.

V gene TRBV7-2 combines with J gene TRBJ2-7, with D perhaps given as TRBD1 or TRBD2 (5 bases each). Per germline, CDR1 SGHTA and CDR2 FQGNSA. The CDR3 is 16 amino acids. Deletions cut 5 bases from V and 8 bases from J, with 25 bases between. The CDR3 protein is CASSRGTRDLSMKQYF. The CDR3 coding sequence is TGTGCCAGCAGCCGTGGGACCCGGGACCTAAGTATGAAGCAGTACTTC.

The table lists this clone with a count of one. The chain has TRBV7-2 and TRBJ2-6; D remains unclear. V was pared by 7 bases and J by 0 bases, with 4 bases between. Per germline, CDR1 SGHTA and CDR2 FQGNSA. The CDR3 has 13 residues. This chain's CDR3 is CASTRSGANVLTF. Here the CDR3 DNA reads TGTGCCAGCACCCGCTCTGGGGCCAACGTCCTGACTTTC.